This T cell receptor beta chain was sequenced during a study of Graves' ophthalmopathy and Graves' hyperthyroidism. Researchers took RNA transcripts and amplified TCR beta CDR3 regions from them. HTBI-primed first-round RT-PCR preceded second-round multiplex PCR. TCRdb ran MiXCR on the multiplex PCR reads and lists one entry per CDR3 protein. The sample carries 400,000 to 500,000 distinct CDR3 sequences, under 25% recorded once. Hyperthyroidism patients, aged 18 to 65, were newly diagnosed, under 2 months' duration. Serum thyroxine and TRAb, along with clinical symptoms, thyroid ultrasound and orbital computed tomography, were what diagnosis relied on. PBMCs stemmed from approximately 10 ml of fresh peripheral blood. The CDR3 length is 14 residues. Germline V gene data show CDR1 as SGDLS and CDR2 as YYNGEE. V gave up 0 bases and J gave up 4 bases, with 10 bases separating them.

This receptor was obtained from a woman younger than 30 with stable Graves' hyperthyroidism. Sequenced material: peripheral blood. This rearrangement joins TRBV9 to TRBJ1-2; TRBD1 might be the D (6 bases). The CDR3 spells CASSVGQETYGYTF. DNA of the CDR3: TGTGCCAGCAGCGTAGGACAGGAGACCTATGGCTACACCTTC.